This TCR beta chain is from a study of cytomegalovirus exposure and HLA in healthy donors. Background on the study: Earlier results showed approximately 110 million unique TCR beta sequences derived from approximately 180 million T cells. Some 90 million unique TCRs from HLA-typed donors were held in an early data release. Study conclusions and caveats: Presence/absence analyses assumed roughly uniform sequencing depth across donors, which may not hold.

In the PCR, 60 Vbeta and 13 Jbeta primers were used. Sequenced by immunoSEQ multiplex PCR; TCRdb stores in-frame clones only, minus some. The data hold some 220,000 clones, with around 80% observed a single time. The V gene's germline CDR1 is SNHLY and CDR2 FYNNEI. Trimming left V 6 bases short and J 8 bases short, with 13 bases between. The CDR3 runs to 12 residues. This clone appeared a few times. The antigen is not known. The clonotype comes from a boy aged 5 to 17 in good health and CMV-seronegative. The chain employs TRBV2 and TRBJ1-2; D perhaps matches TRBD1 (5 bases). Sequencing used PBMCs. CDR3 sequence reads: CASRKIAGGYTF. The CDR3 nucleotides are TGTGCCAGCAGGAAGATAGCAGGGGGCTACACCTTC.